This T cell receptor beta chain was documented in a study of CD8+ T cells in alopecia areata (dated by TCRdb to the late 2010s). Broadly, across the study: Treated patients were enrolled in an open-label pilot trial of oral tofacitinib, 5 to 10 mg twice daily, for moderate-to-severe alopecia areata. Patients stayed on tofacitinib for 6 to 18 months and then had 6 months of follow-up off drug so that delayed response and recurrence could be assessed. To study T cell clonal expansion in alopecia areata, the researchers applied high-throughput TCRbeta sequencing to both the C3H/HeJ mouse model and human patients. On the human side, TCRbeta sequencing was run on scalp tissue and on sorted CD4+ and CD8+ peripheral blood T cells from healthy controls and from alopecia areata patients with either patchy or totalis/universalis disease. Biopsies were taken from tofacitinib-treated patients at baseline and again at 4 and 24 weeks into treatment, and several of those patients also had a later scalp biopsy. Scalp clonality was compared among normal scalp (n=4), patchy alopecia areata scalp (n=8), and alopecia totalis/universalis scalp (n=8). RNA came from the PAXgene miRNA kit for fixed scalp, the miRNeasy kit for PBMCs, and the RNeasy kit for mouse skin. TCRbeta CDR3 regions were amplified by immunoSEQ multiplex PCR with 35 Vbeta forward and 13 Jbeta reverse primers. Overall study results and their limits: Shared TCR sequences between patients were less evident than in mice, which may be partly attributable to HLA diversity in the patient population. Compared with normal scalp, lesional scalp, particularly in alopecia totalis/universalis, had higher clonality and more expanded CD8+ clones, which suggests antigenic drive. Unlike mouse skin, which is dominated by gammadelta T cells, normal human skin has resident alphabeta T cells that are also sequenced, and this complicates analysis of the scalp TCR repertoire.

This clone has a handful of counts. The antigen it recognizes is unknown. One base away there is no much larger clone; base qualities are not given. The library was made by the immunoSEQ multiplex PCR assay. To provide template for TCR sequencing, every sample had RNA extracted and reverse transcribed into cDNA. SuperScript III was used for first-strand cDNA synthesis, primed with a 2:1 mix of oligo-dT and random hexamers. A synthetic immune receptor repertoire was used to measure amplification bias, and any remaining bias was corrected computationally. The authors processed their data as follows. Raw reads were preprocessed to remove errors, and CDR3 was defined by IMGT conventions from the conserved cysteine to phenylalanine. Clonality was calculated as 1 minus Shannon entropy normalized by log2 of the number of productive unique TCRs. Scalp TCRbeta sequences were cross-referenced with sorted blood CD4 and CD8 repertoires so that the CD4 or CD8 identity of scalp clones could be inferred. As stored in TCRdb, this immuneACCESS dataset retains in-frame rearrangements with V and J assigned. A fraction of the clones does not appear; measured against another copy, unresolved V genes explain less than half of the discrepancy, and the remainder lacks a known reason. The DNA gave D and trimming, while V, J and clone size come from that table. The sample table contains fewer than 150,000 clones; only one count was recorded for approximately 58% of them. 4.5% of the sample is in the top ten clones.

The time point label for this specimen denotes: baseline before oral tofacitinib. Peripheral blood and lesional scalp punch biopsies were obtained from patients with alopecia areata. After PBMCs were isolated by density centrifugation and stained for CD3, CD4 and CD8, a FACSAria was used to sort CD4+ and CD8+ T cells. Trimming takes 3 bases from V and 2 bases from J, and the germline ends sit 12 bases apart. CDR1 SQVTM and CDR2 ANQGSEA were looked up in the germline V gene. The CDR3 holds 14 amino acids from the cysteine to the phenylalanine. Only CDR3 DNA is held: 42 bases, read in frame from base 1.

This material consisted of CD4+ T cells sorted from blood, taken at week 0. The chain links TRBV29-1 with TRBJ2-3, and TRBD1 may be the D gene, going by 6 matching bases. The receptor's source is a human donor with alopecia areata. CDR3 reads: CSVEAGAHTDTQYF. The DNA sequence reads TGCAGCGTTGAGGCAGGGGCCCACACAGATACGCAGTATTTT.